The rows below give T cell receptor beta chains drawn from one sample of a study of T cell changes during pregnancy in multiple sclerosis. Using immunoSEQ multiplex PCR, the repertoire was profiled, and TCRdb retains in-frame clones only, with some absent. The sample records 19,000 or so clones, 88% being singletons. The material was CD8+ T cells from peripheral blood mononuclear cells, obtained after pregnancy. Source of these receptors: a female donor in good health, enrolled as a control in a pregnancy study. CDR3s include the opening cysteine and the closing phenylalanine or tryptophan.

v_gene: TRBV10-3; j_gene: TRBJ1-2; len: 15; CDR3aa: CAIRDTGSVNYGYTF
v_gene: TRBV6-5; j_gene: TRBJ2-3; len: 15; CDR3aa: CASSSRGEGTDTQYF
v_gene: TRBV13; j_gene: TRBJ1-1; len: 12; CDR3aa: CASSLDNSYAFF
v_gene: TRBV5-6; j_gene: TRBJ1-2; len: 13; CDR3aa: CASSLPEEALNTF
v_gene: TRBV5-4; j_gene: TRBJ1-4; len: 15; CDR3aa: CASSPNRGDNEKLFF
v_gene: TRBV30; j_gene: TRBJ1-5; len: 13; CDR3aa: CACWTGGNQPQHF
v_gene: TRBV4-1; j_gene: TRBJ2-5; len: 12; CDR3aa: CASSQARETQYF
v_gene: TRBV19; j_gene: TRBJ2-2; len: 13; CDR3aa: CASSIISTGELFF
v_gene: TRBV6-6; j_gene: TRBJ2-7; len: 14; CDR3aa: CASSYSNSPGEQYF
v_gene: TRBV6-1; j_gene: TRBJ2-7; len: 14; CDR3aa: CASSVRDSSYEQYF
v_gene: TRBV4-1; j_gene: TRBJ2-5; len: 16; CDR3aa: CASSFNRGFGGETQYF
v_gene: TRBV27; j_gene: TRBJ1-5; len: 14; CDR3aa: CASSLFSANQPQHF
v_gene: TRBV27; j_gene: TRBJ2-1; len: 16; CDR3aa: CASSRPGQGAWNEQFF
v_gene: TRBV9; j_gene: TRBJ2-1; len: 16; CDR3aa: CASSAPQRGTNNEQFF
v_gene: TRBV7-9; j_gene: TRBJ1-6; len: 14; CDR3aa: CASSLRTGGSPLHF
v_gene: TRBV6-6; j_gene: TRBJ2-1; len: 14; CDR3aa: CASTRQGSYNEQFF
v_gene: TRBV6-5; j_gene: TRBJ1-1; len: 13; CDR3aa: CASSRQLNTEAFF
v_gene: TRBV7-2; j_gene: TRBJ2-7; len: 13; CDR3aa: CASSSTGSGEQYF
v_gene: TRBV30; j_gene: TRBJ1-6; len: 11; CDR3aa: CASESGSPLHF
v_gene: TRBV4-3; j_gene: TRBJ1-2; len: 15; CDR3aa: CASSQDRAGDYGYTF
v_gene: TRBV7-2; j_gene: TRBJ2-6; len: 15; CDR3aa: CASSHTPPQGAGLSF
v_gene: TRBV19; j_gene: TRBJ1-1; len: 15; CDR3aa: CASTMGQGAITEAFF
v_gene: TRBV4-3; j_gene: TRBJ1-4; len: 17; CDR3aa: CASSQDLRQGTNEKLFF
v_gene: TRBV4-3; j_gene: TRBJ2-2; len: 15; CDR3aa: CASSPRTGGHGELFF
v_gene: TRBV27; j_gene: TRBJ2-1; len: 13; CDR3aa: CASNLAGSDEQFF
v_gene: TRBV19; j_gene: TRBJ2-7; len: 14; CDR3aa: CASSFPGQEYEQYF
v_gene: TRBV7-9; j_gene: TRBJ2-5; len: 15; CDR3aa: CASSLALTGGETQYF
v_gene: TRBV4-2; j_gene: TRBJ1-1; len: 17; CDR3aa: CASSPTTGGSSNTEAFF
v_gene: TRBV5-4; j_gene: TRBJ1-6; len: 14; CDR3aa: CASSFFGGNSPLHF
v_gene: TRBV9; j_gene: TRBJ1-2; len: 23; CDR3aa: CATLAGEYGGAGHNPPPNYGYTF
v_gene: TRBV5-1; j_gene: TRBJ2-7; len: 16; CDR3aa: CASSSAPGQGPYEQYF